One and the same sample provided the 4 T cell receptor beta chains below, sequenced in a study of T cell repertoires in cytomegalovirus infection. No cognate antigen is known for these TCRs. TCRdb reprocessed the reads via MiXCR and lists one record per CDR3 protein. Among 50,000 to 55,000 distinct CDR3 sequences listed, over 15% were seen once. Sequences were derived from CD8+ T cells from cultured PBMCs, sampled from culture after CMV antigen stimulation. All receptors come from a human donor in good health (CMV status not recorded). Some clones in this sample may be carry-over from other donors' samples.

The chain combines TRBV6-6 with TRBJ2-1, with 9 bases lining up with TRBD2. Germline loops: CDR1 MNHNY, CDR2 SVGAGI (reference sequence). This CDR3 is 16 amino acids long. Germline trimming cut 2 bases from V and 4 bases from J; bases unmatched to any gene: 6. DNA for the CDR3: TGTGCCAGCAGTTACCCTGGGCGGGAGGGATACAATGAGCAGTTCTTC. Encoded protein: CASSYPGREGYNEQFF.

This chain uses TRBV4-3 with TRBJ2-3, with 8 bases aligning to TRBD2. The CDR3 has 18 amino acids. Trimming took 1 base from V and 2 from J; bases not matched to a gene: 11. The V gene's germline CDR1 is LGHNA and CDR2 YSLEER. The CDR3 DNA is TGCGCCAGCAGCCAAGTACTCAGCGGGGGAGGGATCACAGATACGCAGTATTTT. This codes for CASSQVLSGGGITDTQYF.

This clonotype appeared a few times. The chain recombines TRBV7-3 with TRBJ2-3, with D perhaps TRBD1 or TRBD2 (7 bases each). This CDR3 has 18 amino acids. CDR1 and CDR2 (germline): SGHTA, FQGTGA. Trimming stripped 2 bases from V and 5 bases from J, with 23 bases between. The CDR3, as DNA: TGTGCCAGCAGCTTATGGGGAGGGACAGCCATAGCGGGAGATACGCAGTATTTT. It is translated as CASSLWGGTAIAGDTQYF.

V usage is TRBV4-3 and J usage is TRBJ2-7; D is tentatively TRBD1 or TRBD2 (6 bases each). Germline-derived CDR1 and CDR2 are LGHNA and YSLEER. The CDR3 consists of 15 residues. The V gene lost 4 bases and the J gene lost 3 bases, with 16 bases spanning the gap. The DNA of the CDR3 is TGCGCCAGCAGCCCGGGGGCAGGGTCGGGCTACGAGCAGTACTTC. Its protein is CASSPGAGSGYEQYF.